A single TCR beta chain is shown here with its context. Its antigen remains unknown. V was clipped by 0 bases and J by 8 bases; unmatched bases: 8. The CDR3 covers 15 residues. From germline, CDR1 is SGHRS and CDR2 YFSETQ. This specimen belongs to a study of blood T cells in healthy people across ages. Study observations and caveats: Unsorted PBMCs ruled out conclusive naive versus antigen-experienced comparison.

A J-beta primer mix and a sample-barcoded 5' primer were used in a second PCR of roughly 6 to 11 cycles. With 12 random nucleotides, a template-switch adaptor tagged each individual cDNA molecule. From the 5' RACE reads, TCRdb called clonotypes with MiXCR, one entry per CDR3 protein. The table lists around 800,000 distinct CDR3 sequences, roughly 24% of them singletons. The same sample was also studied in work on T cells of mothers and their children. That publication notes: The effect of thymic selection on TCR recombination output is similar between related and unrelated pairs.

The gene calls are TRBV5-1 and TRBJ2-1, with 7 bases lining up with TRBD2. This clonotype was obtained from a boy aged 5-17 years in good health. Sequencing used blood. Here the CDR3 reads CASSLVSGARDEQFF. The CDR3 bases are TGCGCCAGCAGCTTGGTCAGCGGGGCGAGGGATGAGCAGTTCTTC.